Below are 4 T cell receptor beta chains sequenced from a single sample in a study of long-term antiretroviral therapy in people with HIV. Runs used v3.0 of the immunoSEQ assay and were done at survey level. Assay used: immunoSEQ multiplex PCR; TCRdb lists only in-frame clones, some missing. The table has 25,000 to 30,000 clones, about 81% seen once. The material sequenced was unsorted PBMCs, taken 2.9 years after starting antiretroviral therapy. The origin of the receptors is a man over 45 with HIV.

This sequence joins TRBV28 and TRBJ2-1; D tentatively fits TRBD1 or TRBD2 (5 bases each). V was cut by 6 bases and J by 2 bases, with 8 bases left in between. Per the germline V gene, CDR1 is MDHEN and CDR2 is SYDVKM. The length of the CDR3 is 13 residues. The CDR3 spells CASRGTAYNEQFF. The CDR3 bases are TGTGCCAGCAGGGGGACGGCCTACAATGAGCAGTTCTTC. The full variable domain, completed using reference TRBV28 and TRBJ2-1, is DVKVTQSSRYLVKRTGEKVFLECVQDMDHENMFWYRQDPGLGLRLIYFSYDVKMKEKGDIPEGYSVSREKKERFSLILESASTNQTSMYLCASRGTAYNEQFFGPGTRLTVL.

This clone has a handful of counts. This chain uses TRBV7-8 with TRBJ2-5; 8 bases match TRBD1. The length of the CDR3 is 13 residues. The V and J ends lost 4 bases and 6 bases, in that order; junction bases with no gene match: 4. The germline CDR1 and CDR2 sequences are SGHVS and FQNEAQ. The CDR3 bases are TGTGCCAGCAGCTCCGGACAGGGAAAGACCCAGTACTTC. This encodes CASSSGQGKTQYF. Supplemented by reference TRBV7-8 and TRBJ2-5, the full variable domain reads GAGVSQSPRYKVAKRGQDVALRCDPISGHVSLFWYQQALGQGPEFLTYFQNEAQLDKSGLPSDRFFAERPEGSVSTLKIQRTQQEDSAVYLCASSSGQGKTQYFGPGTRLLVL.

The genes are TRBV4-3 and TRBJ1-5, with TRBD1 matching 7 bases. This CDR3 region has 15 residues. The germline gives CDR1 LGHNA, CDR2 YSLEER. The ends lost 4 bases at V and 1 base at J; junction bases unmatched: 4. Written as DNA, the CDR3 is TGCGCCAGCAGCCTAGGGGGCAAGAGCAATCAGCCCCAGCATTTT. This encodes CASSLGGKSNQPQHF.

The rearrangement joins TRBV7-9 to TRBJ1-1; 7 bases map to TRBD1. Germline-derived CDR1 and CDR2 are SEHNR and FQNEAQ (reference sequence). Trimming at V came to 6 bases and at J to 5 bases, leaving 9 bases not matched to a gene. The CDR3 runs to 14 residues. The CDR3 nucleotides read TGTGCCAGCAGACCTACAGGGGAGAATACTGAAGCTTTCTTT. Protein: CASRPTGENTEAFF.